This T cell receptor (beta chain) was captured by sequencing in a study of blood T cell repertoires in COVID-19 (TCRdb year 2020). Looking at the study overall: Collaborator samples came from the United States, Italy and Spain and covered acute and convalescent phases of COVID-19. The prospective study material was composed of cDNA or gDNA derived from T cells, B-cell-depleted T cells, or PBMCs. A de-identified subject ID, COVID-19 status, age in years and sex were almost always included in the sample metadata. Subjects who had been exposed to COVID-19, were actively infected with it, or had recovered from it provided the deeply sampled blood TCRbeta repertoires that made up the dataset. HLA class I and class II types, where available, came from metadata supplied by the sample provider rather than from assay-based typing. A freely available public database, intended as a resource for researchers studying the immune response to SARS-CoV-2, is where the repertoires were released. Samples came from the ongoing ImmuneRACE study (first 160 participants) plus 1,254 subjects from 6 global collaborators. Here is what the overall study found, with its caveats: How much clinical and demographic metadata was included differed by source and by participant, and the metadata was provided uncurated.

In Seattle, one collaborating source enrolled patients while the infection was active and tracked those patients longitudinally over the course of disease. Collaborating institutions collected whole blood in K2EDTA tubes following their own protocols. For TCRbeta analysis, collaborators shipped samples in one of three forms: frozen whole blood, isolated PBMCs, or DNA extracted from either of those sample types. From cysteine to phenylalanine, the CDR3 is 16 amino acids long. The only DNA kept is the CDR3, 48 bases in frame from the first base. Trimming removed 3 bases from V and 6 bases from J; the gene matches leave 9 bases unexplained. In the germline V gene, CDR1 corresponds to MDHEN and CDR2 to SYDVKM. The immunoSEQ Assay, a bias-controlled multiplex PCR, was used to amplify TCRbeta CDR3 regions from genomic DNA. Regarding the original processing steps: The number of nucleated cells in each sample was estimated from the amplification of reference gene primers within the assay. Sequence reads were collapsed and filtered to measure the absolute abundance of every unique TCRbeta CDR3 rearrangement. For each sample, productive Simpson clonality was calculated as the square root of Simpson's diversity index across productive rearrangements. The immuneACCESS repertoire file appears here via TCRdb, limited to in-frame rearrangements. These files lack a portion of the clones; in checked studies, under half of the deficit traces to unresolved V genes, and the cause of the others is not known. V, J and clone size derive from that table, while D and trimming were established from the DNA sequence. Across this sample there are about 330,000 clones, with 87% seen only once. The biggest ten clones account for around 9.9% of the sample.

A word on this clone: The clone's antigen remains unknown. No per-base quality is available; no much larger clone lies one base away.

The chain is made from TRBV28 and TRBJ2-1, and 9 junctional nucleotides match TRBD2. The sequence was collected from a man aged 25-45 years with COVID-19, enrolled during active disease. The sample taken for sequencing was peripheral blood. The bases read TGTGCCAGCAGTTTTGCAGCGGGAGGCGGGGCCAATGAGCAGTTCTTC. The encoded protein is CASSFAAGGGANEQFF. The entire variable domain, with the stretches around the CDR3 drawn from the reference TRBV28 and TRBJ2-1 proteins, is DVKVTQSSRYLVKRTGEKVFLECVQDMDHENMFWYRQDPGLGLRLIYFSYDVKMKEKGDIPEGYSVSREKKERFSLILESASTNQTSMYLCASSFAAGGGANEQFFGPGTRLTVL.